The entry below describes one TCR beta chain. This entry belongs to a study of blood T cell repertoires in COVID-19. Study overall: T cells, B-cell-depleted T cells, or PBMCs provided the cDNA or gDNA that served as material.

In the study's own analysis: From reference gene primer amplification, estimates of nucleated cell counts were derived. The table came from immunoSEQ multiplex PCR; TCRdb's copy has only in-frame clones and leaves some out. V and J calls and clone size come straight from that table; D and trimming were deduced from the DNA. The data contain under 150,000 clones, 80% of them singletons. CDR1 MDHEN and CDR2 SYDVKM come from the germline V gene. This CDR3 is built from 14 residues. The V and J ends lost 6 bases and 7 bases respectively, with 15 bases between them. The TCR sequence derives from a man between 60 and 75 years old with active or convalescent COVID-19. Sequencing used peripheral blood. This chain links TRBV28 with TRBJ1-4, with a tentative D call TRBD1 (5 bases). CDR3 sequence (DNA): TGTGCCAGCAGCCCACCGGGGGGAGGTGAAAAACTGTTTTTT. Its protein product is CASSPPGGGEKLFF.